This record looks at one T cell receptor (beta chain) sequence and its context. Its antigen is not known. These data come from a study of beta chain features in type 1 diabetes. Germline V gene sequence: CDR1 MNHEY, CDR2 SMNVEV (reference sequence). The CDR3 covers 14 residues. Germline trimming cut 3 bases from V and 4 bases from J; bases unmatched to any gene: 4. Study outcomes and limitations: All four CD4+ subsets of Type 1 diabetes patients contained TCRB CDR3s that were moderately but significantly shorter.

Sequencing targeted expressed TCRB transcripts, as all isolated RNA had been reverse transcribed. The protocol was immunoSEQ multiplex PCR, while the TCRdb copy is restricted to in-frame clones and leaves out a portion. The sample includes around 240,000 clones, 16% seen only once; the top ten take more than 0.075%. Sequencing used naive CD4+ T cells from blood. The sequence was collected from a man aged 25 to 45 with type 1 diabetes. The V call is TRBV27, the J call TRBJ1-1; TRBD1 matches 8 bases. CDR3 sequence (DNA): TGTGCCAGCAGTTTCAGGGGGCGCAGCACTGAAGCTTTCTTT. Translated, it gives CASSFRGRSTEAFF.